The rows below give T cell receptor beta chains drawn from one sample of a study of blood T cells in healthy people across ages. TCRdb reprocessed the 5' RACE reads with MiXCR, giving one entry per CDR3 protein. The repertoire holds around 650,000 distinct CDR3 sequences, with around 32% as singletons. The sample comprised blood. These receptors all come from a woman over 75 in good health. Both conserved end residues are part of each CDR3. Each record gives: D gene, J gene, V gene, clone size, CDR3 protein, CDR3 DNA. A D gene is named only where the DNA matches it firmly. Where a row states a size, it is once, few, many or the class of an expanded clone; other rows omit it.

>.|TRBJ1-1|TRBV12-3/TRBV12-4|many
CASSASPRNTEAFF
TGTGCCAGCAGTGCCTCCCCTCGGAACACTGAAGCTTTCTTT
>TRBD2|TRBJ2-3|TRBV20-1|.
CSARDSGLAGAGADTQYF
TGCAGTGCTAGAGACTCGGGACTAGCGGGAGCAGGGGCAGATACGCAGTATTTT
>.|TRBJ1-2|TRBV12-3/TRBV12-4|many
CASSQTVRGGYTF
TGTGCCAGCAGCCAGACTGTTCGGGGTGGCTACACCTTC
>.|TRBJ1-1|TRBV6-2/TRBV6-3|.
CASTITGGMNTEAFF
TGTGCCAGCACCATCACGGGAGGTATGAACACTGAAGCTTTCTTT
>TRBD1|TRBJ1-4|TRBV5-8|.
CASSFEAGGWEELFF
TGTGCCAGCAGCTTCGAGGCAGGGGGTTGGGAAGAACTGTTTTTT
>.|TRBJ1-2|TRBV28|.
CASSNRLDRVPGYTF
TGTGCCAGCAGTAATCGCCTTGATCGGGTTCCGGGCTACACCTTC
>TRBD1|TRBJ2-1|TRBV12-3/TRBV12-4|many
CASSPTGQGAYEQFF
TGTGCCAGCAGTCCAACGGGACAGGGGGCCTATGAGCAGTTCTTC
>TRBD1|TRBJ1-2|TRBV6-5|many
CASSRDSFNNYGYTF
TGTGCCAGCAGTCGGGACAGCTTTAATAACTATGGCTACACCTTC
>.|TRBJ1-1|TRBV7-9|few
CASSRNRGNTEAFF
TGTGCCAGCAGCCGAAACCGGGGGAACACTGAAGCTTTCTTT
>.|TRBJ1-1|TRBV21-1|.
CASSKWTSQGTMNTEAFF
TGTGCCAGCAGCAAATGGACATCGCAGGGAACTATGAACACTGAAGCTTTCTTT
>.|TRBJ1-1|TRBV12-3/TRBV12-4|many
CASSLSADPNAEAFF
TGTGCCAGCAGTTTATCTGCAGACCCGAACGCTGAAGCTTTCTTT
>TRBD1|TRBJ2-3|TRBV20-1|.
CSARQGATDTQYF
TGCAGTGCTAGACAGGGGGCTACAGATACGCAGTATTTT
>TRBD2|TRBJ2-3|TRBV6-5|.
CAREAGGHGTDTQYF
TGTGCCAGGGAAGCGGGAGGGCACGGCACAGATACGCAGTATTTT
>.|TRBJ1-2|TRBV3-1|many
CASSRGVNYGYTF
TGTGCCAGCAGCCGAGGGGTCAACTATGGCTACACCTTC
>TRBD2|TRBJ2-7|TRBV7-2|.
CASSGRRIAGGQAYEQYF
TGTGCCAGCAGCGGCCGCAGGATAGCGGGGGGCCAAGCCTACGAGCAGTACTTC
>TRBD2|TRBJ2-3|TRBV7-2|many
CASSSQRGGLNTQYF
TGTGCCAGCAGCTCCCAGCGGGGGGGCCTAAATACGCAGTATTTT
>.|TRBJ1-2|TRBV3-1|many
CASSQEGEYGYTF
TGTGCCAGCAGCCAAGAAGGGGAGTATGGCTACACCTTC
>.|TRBJ2-3|TRBV9|.
CASSVDADTDTQYF
TGTGCCAGCAGCGTAGACGCAGACACAGATACGCAGTATTTT
>TRBD2|TRBJ2-1|TRBV6-5|many
CASSLLAGGGYNEQFF
TGTGCCAGCAGTTTACTAGCGGGGGGGGGGTACAATGAGCAGTTCTTC
>.|TRBJ2-5|TRBV15|many
CATSGRSAETQYF
TGTGCCACCAGCGGGCGGAGTGCAGAGACCCAGTACTTC
>.|TRBJ1-2|TRBV6-2/TRBV6-3|.
CATSDGRSYGYTF
TGTGCCACTTCGGATGGGCGGTCCTATGGCTACACCTTC
>TRBD2|TRBJ2-5|TRBV7-2|.
CASSLASAGGQETQYF
TGTGCCAGCAGCTTAGCTTCCGCGGGGGGGCAAGAGACCCAGTACTTC
>.|TRBJ2-1|TRBV7-2|many
CASSTRQGHYNEQFF
TGTGCCAGCAGCACCCGGCAGGGCCATTACAATGAGCAGTTCTTC
>TRBD1|TRBJ2-3|TRBV7-2|many
CASSAGQGRTDTQYF
TGTGCCAGCAGCGCCGGACAGGGCCGCACAGATACGCAGTATTTT
>.|TRBJ2-6|TRBV6-6|.
CASRWAGTSSGANVLTF
TGTGCCAGCAGATGGGCAGGAACGTCCTCTGGGGCCAACGTCCTGACTTTC
>.|TRBJ1-2|TRBV29-1|many
CSVAGQKRDGYTF
TGCAGCGTCGCCGGACAGAAAAGGGATGGCTACACCTTC
>.|TRBJ2-7|TRBV7-9|.
CASSLSHSEQYF
TGTGCCAGCAGCTTAAGCCATTCCGAGCAGTACTTC
>TRBD1|TRBJ2-2|TRBV15|few
CATSRLPGQENTGELFF
TGTGCCACCAGCAGACTTCCCGGACAGGAGAACACCGGGGAGCTGTTTTTT
>.|TRBJ1-1|TRBV6-6|many
CASSYGGEAFF
TGTGCCAGCAGTTACGGGGGTGAAGCTTTCTTT
>.|TRBJ2-7|TRBV6-2/TRBV6-3|.
CAIESGDSYEQYF
TGTGCCATAGAGAGCGGTGATTCCTACGAGCAGTACTTC
>TRBD2|TRBJ2-7|TRBV3-1|once
CASSQGSGRYEQYF
TGTGCCAGCAGCCAAGGGAGCGGGAGATACGAGCAGTACTTC
>.|TRBJ2-1|TRBV28|many
CASSWTASNEQFF
TGTGCCAGCAGTTGGACAGCGAGCAATGAGCAGTTCTTC
>TRBD1|TRBJ1-2|TRBV5-6|many
CASSEQGAPANYGYTF
TGTGCCAGCAGCGAACAGGGGGCGCCGGCTAACTATGGCTACACCTTC
>.|TRBJ2-7|TRBV6-1|many
CASSLVGRGGNEQYF
TGTGCCAGCAGCCTAGTGGGAAGGGGCGGCAACGAGCAGTACTTC
>TRBD1|TRBJ1-1|TRBV19|.
CASSIRQGPMNTEAFF
TGTGCCAGTAGTATCCGACAGGGACCTATGAACACTGAAGCTTTCTTT